The TCR beta chain described here comes from a study of T cells after yellow fever vaccination. The CDR3 consists of 14 residues. Trimming stripped 6 bases from V and 2 bases from J, with 12 bases between. Overall study results and limits: Abundant clonotypes from the bulk population could have been carried over as contaminants into FACS-sorted repertoires.

This clonotype was detected many times. Its antigen remains unknown. TCRdb redid the calling of the 5' RACE reads with MiXCR, one entry per CDR3 protein. This sample has around 46,000 distinct CDR3 sequences; 6% to 8% occur once, and the top ten carry roughly 27%. This chain links TRBV12-3 or TRBV12-4 with TRBJ2-3; the D gene is possibly TRBD2 (5 bases). This clonotype was obtained from a man aged 18 to 29 who received the YFV17D yellow fever vaccine. The specimen comprised CD8+ T cells sorted from PBMCs, sampled more than 14 days after the first yellow fever vaccination. This chain's CDR3 is CASRNEGNTDTQYF. CDR3 bases: TGTGCCAGCAGGAATGAGGGAAACACAGATACGCAGTATTTT.